The 32 T cell receptor beta chains below come from one sample, sequenced in a study of regulatory T cells in long-lasting Graves disease. CDR3-region Arm-PCR and iRepertoire HTBI primers produced the TCR beta libraries. Each CDR3 protein gets one entry after TCRdb re-called the multiplex PCR reads with MiXCR. The table records 680,000 or so distinct CDR3 sequences, about 16% of them present only once. This sample's time point: newly diagnosed GD, antithyroid drugs for less than 3 months. RNA extracted from PBMCs served as the sequencing template. The sample was also reused in another study, on T cells in Graves' hyperthyroidism and ophthalmopathy.

The material was peripheral blood mononuclear cells (PBMCs), obtained at new diagnosis, from a patient treated with antithyroid drugs. The origin of the receptors is a woman younger than 45 with Graves disease.

Only a few counts were recorded for this clonotype. The V call is TRBV19, the J call TRBJ2-7; 8 bases line up with TRBD2. J was trimmed by 3 bases and V by 10 bases; bases with no gene match: 11. The CDR3 sequence is 14 residues long. The germline V gene has CDR1 LNHDA and CDR2 SQIVND (reference sequence). CDR3 in DNA: TGTGCCACCAGCCGGGGGGGGACAATCTACGAGCAGTACTTC. This codes for CATSRGGTIYEQYF.

This clonotype showed up many times. This chain connects TRBV15 to TRBJ2-7, with TRBD1 matching 7 bases. Per the germline V gene, CDR1 is LNHNV and CDR2 is YYDKDF (reference sequence). This CDR3 is built from 15 residues. Trimming removed 4 bases from V and 0 bases from J; junction bases left unmatched: 6. The CDR3 DNA reads TGTGCCACCAGCACAGGGGGATTAAGCTCCTACGAGCAGTACTTC. This encodes CATSTGGLSSYEQYF.

A word on this clonotype: One end of the junction fails to match germline, which may point to a read error. The V call is TRBV7-3, the J call TRBJ2-3; 9 nucleotides line up with TRBD1. The DNA end favors TRBJ2-5, so the J call may be wrong. Germline CDR1 is SGHTA and CDR2 is FQGTGA. The CDR3 has 15 amino acids. CDR3 in DNA: TGCGCCAGCAGCTCCCGGACAGGGGCGGGAGAGACCCAGTACTTC. Amino acids: CASSSRTGAGETQYF.

V and J are TRBV28 and TRBJ2-1; 14 bases agree with TRBD2. CDR3 length: 15 residues. V dropped 5 bases and J dropped 10; count of bases not matched to a gene: 7. CDR1 and CDR2 from the germline V gene are MDHEN and SYDVKM. The CDR3 protein is CASSLGTSGSKEQFF. The DNA of the CDR3 is TGTGCCAGCAGTCTCGGGACTAGCGGGAGCAAAGAGCAGTTCTTC.

The chain couples TRBV18 to TRBJ1-5; D possibly corresponds to TRBD1 (5 bases). V lost 3 bases and J 1 base, leaving 13 bases between the germline ends. Germline V gene sequence: CDR1 KGHSH, CDR2 LQKENI. This CDR3 comprises 16 residues. The chain's CDR3 is CASSPDIGVSNQPQHF. Here the CDR3 DNA reads TGTGCCAGCTCACCCGATATAGGGGTAAGCAATCAGCCCCAGCATTTT. Together with reference TRBV18 and TRBJ1-5, the CDR3 gives the full variable domain: NAGVMQNPRHLVRRRGQEARLRCSPMKGHSHVYWYRQLPEEGLKFMVYLQKENIIDESGMPKERFSAEFPKEGPSILRIQQVVRGDSAAYFCASSPDIGVSNQPQHFGDGTRLSIL.

As to this clonotype: A single base separates this from a much larger clone, so it may be a read error. V usage is TRBV28 and J usage is TRBJ2-7; a weak D match, TRBD2 (6 bases). Germline CDR1 reads MDHEN; CDR2 reads SYDVKM. The CDR3 sequence is 14 residues long. The ends were cut back, 5 bases at V and 0 bases at J, with 11 bases in the middle. The CDR3 is CASSRDFNSYEQYF. In nucleotides, the CDR3 is TGTGCCAGCAGTAGGGACTTCAACTCCTACGAGCAGTACTTC.

This clonotype was counted many times. The rearrangement uses TRBV30 and TRBJ2-7; the D is unclear. Germline CDR1 is GTSNPN and CDR2 is SVGIG (reference sequence). The V gene lost 4 bases and the J gene lost 6 bases, with 10 bases spanning the gap. The CDR3 totals 11 residues. This CDR3 is CAWKPLGEQYF. For the CDR3, the DNA is TGTGCCTGGAAACCCTTGGGCGAGCAGTACTTC. Complete variable domain (other parts from reference TRBV30 and TRBJ2-7): SQTIHQWPATLVQPVGSPLSLECTVEGTSNPNLYWYRQAAGRGLQLLFYSVGIGQISSEVPQNLSASRPQDRQFILSSKKLLLSDSGFYLCAWKPLGEQYFGPGTRLTVT.

The CDR3 sequence: CASSCRADARSEAFF. The DNA for the CDR3 is TGTGCCAGCAGTTGCCGCGCTGATGCCCGGAGTGAAGCTTTCTTT. The rearrangement joins TRBV6-5 to TRBJ1-1; D is undetermined. Germline loops: CDR1 MNHEY, CDR2 SVGAGI. Trimming left V 4 bases short and J 7 bases short, with 19 bases between. The CDR3 has 15 amino acids.

This clonotype came up a few times. The chain has TRBV7-6 and TRBJ1-3; 8 nucleotides match TRBD1. With V trimmed by 1 base and J by 4 bases, 6 bases remained unmatched. The CDR3 has 16 amino acids. Germline lookup yields CDR1 SGHVS and CDR2 FNYEAQ. Here the CDR3 DNA reads TGTGCCAGCAGCTTAGTCCCCGACAGGGGAGGAAACACCATATATTTT. This encodes CASSLVPDRGGNTIYF. Filled out from reference TRBV7-6 and TRBJ1-3, the complete variable domain reads GAGVSQSPRYKVTKRGQDVALRCDPISGHVSLYWYRQALGQGPEFLTYFNYEAQQDKSGLPNDRFSAERPEGSISTLTIQRTEQRDSAMYRCASSLVPDRGGNTIYFGEGSWLTVV.

In its sample, this clonotype was seen a few times. This chain uses TRBV5-1 with TRBJ2-1; D is unclear. This CDR3 spans 16 amino acids. V shed 0 bases and J shed 0 bases, with 10 bases lying between them. Germline V gene sequence: CDR1 SGHRS, CDR2 YFSETQ. This CDR3 reads CASSLASSRSYNEQFF. DNA of the CDR3: TGCGCCAGCAGCTTGGCTAGTTCCCGCTCCTACAATGAGCAGTTCTTC.

On this clonotype itself: Given a far larger clone just one base away, this is likely a sequencing read error. The V call is TRBV24-1, the J call TRBJ1-1; D gene unclear. Germline V lookup: CDR1 KGHDR, CDR2 SFDVKD. The CDR3 length is 15 residues. CDR3 sequence (DNA): TGTGCCAGCAGTTCTAGTCGCCCCGCGAACACTGAAGCTTTCTTT. It translates to CASSSSRPANTEAFF.

This clonotype turned up a few times. This chain joins TRBV19 and TRBJ2-3; the match to TRBD2 covers 12 bases. The V gene end was trimmed by 9 bases and the J gene end by 2 bases; junction bases not matched to a gene: 6. In germline, CDR1 is LNHDA, CDR2 SQIVND (reference sequence). This CDR3 has 15 amino acids. The CDR3: CASTTSGSSTDTQYF. In DNA form, the CDR3 reads TGTGCCAGCACGACTAGCGGGAGTTCCACAGATACGCAGTATTTT.

This clonotype was counted only a few times. One end of the junction fails to match germline, which may point to a read error. The chain combines TRBV27 with TRBJ2-5, with 8 bases that match TRBD2. This CDR3 contains 15 residues. CDR1 MNHEY and CDR2 SMNVEV come from the germline V gene (reference sequence). The CDR3 protein is CASSYSGAYQEAQYF. CDR3 sequence (DNA): TGTGCCAGCAGTTATAGCGGGGCGTACCAAGAGGCCCAGTACTTC.

This clonotype has at least ten counts. The CDR3 is CASSRGLGLQPQHF. DNA of the CDR3: TGTGCCAGCAGCCGTGGGCTGGGCCTACAGCCCCAGCATTTT. V is TRBV7-8 and J is TRBJ1-5, with D hard to call. V was shortened by 5 bases and J by 7 bases, with 15 bases between the two germline ends. In germline, CDR1 is SGHVS, CDR2 FQNEAQ. The CDR3 runs to 14 residues.

This clonotype has only a few counts. The CDR3 here is CASSPQTGPQGYTF. CDR3 nucleotides: TGTGCCAGCAGTCCACAGACAGGGCCTCAGGGCTACACCTTC. This chain connects TRBV28 to TRBJ1-2; TRBD1 agrees at 7 bases. The CDR3 sequence is 14 residues long. CDR1 MDHEN and CDR2 SYDVKM come from the germline V gene. The V segment lost 5 bases and the J segment 8 bases; nucleotides outside the gene matches: 11.

This clonotype was picked up many times. The chain employs TRBV12-3 or TRBV12-4 and TRBJ1-1; D is possibly TRBD1 (6 bases). The CDR3 spans 12 residues. The ends were cut back, 7 bases at V and 4 bases at J, with 10 bases in the middle. The DNA for the CDR3 is TGTGCCAGCACGGGGGGGCCCACTGAAGCTTTCTTT. It yields the protein CASTGGPTEAFF.

This clonotype occurred a few times. The gene calls are TRBV11-2 and TRBJ2-5, with D perhaps given as TRBD1 or TRBD2 (5 bases each). This CDR3 is built from 11 residues. V was shortened by 6 bases and J by 7 bases, with 9 bases between the two germline ends. Per the germline V gene, CDR1 is SGHAT and CDR2 is FQNNGV. CDR3 sequence: CASSIGGTQYF. The CDR3 DNA is TGTGCCAGCAGTATTGGGGGGACCCAGTACTTC.

This chain uses TRBV9 with TRBJ2-7, with a tentative D call TRBD2 (6 bases). CDR1 SGDLS and CDR2 YYNGEE come from the germline V gene. V lost 3 bases and J 8 bases, leaving 18 bases between the germline ends. The CDR3 has 14 residues. CDR3: CASSGGLGDLKQYF. The CDR3 bases are TGTGCCAGCAGCGGGGGACTGGGGGACTTGAAGCAGTACTTC.

This clonotype was counted many times. This chain connects TRBV6-1 to TRBJ1-1; TRBD1 is a possible D gene (5 bases). The CDR3 length is 13 residues. V was clipped by 6 bases and J by 4 bases, with 12 bases between them. Germline values: CDR1 MNHNS, CDR2 SASEGT. Here the CDR3 reads CASRRVGGTEAFF. DNA of the CDR3: TGTGCCAGCAGAAGGGTCGGGGGCACTGAAGCTTTCTTT.

This clonotype was counted at least ten times. This chain uses TRBV2 with TRBJ1-2; the D is unclear. The CDR3 consists of 14 residues. The ends were cut back, 7 bases at V and 5 bases at J, with 17 bases in the middle. The germline V gene encodes CDR1 SNHLY and CDR2 FYNNEI. The CDR3 DNA sequence: TGTGCCAGCACCCAAACGGACGGCTTATATGGCTACACCTTC. It encodes CASTQTDGLYGYTF.

This clonotype was recorded many times. This CDR3 reads CASSLTRVGGGGQPQHF. CDR3 bases: TGTGCCAGCAGTTTAACCCGGGTTGGAGGTGGGGGCCAGCCCCAGCATTTT. The rearrangement links TRBV28 to TRBJ1-5; a weak D match, TRBD1 (6 bases). Trimming took off 2 bases at V and 7 bases at J, with 21 bases between the two ends. Germline V gives CDR1 MDHEN, CDR2 SYDVKM. The CDR3 has 17 residues.

J is TRBJ2-1 and V is TRBV19; D is uncertain. V dropped 6 bases and J dropped 0 bases, with 12 bases sitting between them. There are 15 residues in the CDR3. The germline gives CDR1 LNHDA, CDR2 SQIVND (reference sequence). CDR3: CASRKQHFSYNEQFF. CDR3 DNA sequence: TGTGCCAGTAGGAAGCAACACTTCTCCTACAATGAGCAGTTCTTC.

J is TRBJ1-3 and V is TRBV18; unclear D gene. Trimming cost V 3 bases and J 3 bases, with 12 bases left between them. CDR1 and CDR2 from the germline V gene are KGHSH and LQKENI. This CDR3 region has 15 residues. This CDR3 is CASSPGGRGGNTIYF. The CDR3 bases are TGTGCCAGCTCACCCGGAGGGAGAGGTGGAAACACCATATATTTT.

Comments on this clonotype: Just one base apart from a much larger clone, this may be a read error. The rearrangement links TRBV11-2 to TRBJ2-1, with TRBD2 as a possible D gene (5 bases). Trimming removed 5 bases from V and 5 bases from J, with 19 bases in between. Germline CDR1 SGHAT, CDR2 FQNNGV. The CDR3 spans 16 residues. The CDR3 nucleotides are TGTGCCAGCAGCCCCGGATCGGGGTTGGCAAACAATGAGCAGTTCTTC. Translating it yields CASSPGSGLANNEQFF.

The chain joins TRBV2 to TRBJ2-3, with D possibly being TRBD1 or TRBD2 (5 bases each). Trimming stripped 7 bases from V and 0 bases from J, with 17 bases between. CDR3 size: 16 residues. Per germline, CDR1 SNHLY and CDR2 FYNNEI. The CDR3 loop is CASNLRDASSTDTQYF. CDR3 sequence (DNA): TGTGCCAGCAACCTCCGGGACGCTTCTAGCACAGATACGCAGTATTTT.

The chain carries TRBV9 and TRBJ2-3; the match to TRBD2 covers 7 bases. There are 15 residues in the CDR3. The trim removed 6 bases at V and 0 bases at J, leaving 7 bases unmatched. CDR1 and CDR2 (germline): SGDLS, YYNGEE. CDR3 coding DNA: TGTGCCAGCAAACTCGGGGGGACTAGCACAGATACGCAGTATTTT. Its protein product is CASKLGGTSTDTQYF.

The chain joins TRBV7-2 to TRBJ2-2; the match to TRBD2 covers 7 bases. The CDR3 is 16 amino acids. Germline V gene sequence: CDR1 SGHTA, CDR2 FQGNSA. Trimming cost V 5 bases and J 0 bases; bases outside gene matches: 6. CDR3 protein: CASSTWRGTNTGELFF. DNA for the CDR3: TGTGCCAGCAGCACATGGCGGGGGACGAACACCGGGGAGCTGTTTTTT.

The chain is built from TRBV6-1 and TRBJ2-7, with 15 bases that match TRBD2. Germline CDR1 MNHNS, CDR2 SASEGT. This CDR3 has 19 residues. Losses at the gene ends were 6 bases for V and 4 bases for J; bases not matched to a gene: 16. For the CDR3, the DNA is TGTGCCAGCAGCCTCAACGGCGGACTAGCGGGAGGGCCGGTATACGAGCAGTACTTC. Translating gives CASSLNGGLAGGPVYEQYF.

This clonotype was observed many times. This chain joins TRBV2 and TRBJ1-5; D call uncertain. Germline CDR1 and CDR2: SNHLY and FYNNEI. CDR3 length: 14 amino acids. Trimming pared 4 bases from V and 3 bases from J, leaving 10 bases between. The CDR3 spells CASSGQTANQPQHF. The CDR3 bases are TGTGCCAGCAGTGGACAAACAGCCAATCAGCCCCAGCATTTT.

In its sample, this clonotype was seen many times. The chain recombines TRBV20-1 with TRBJ2-3; TRBD2 matches 10 bases. Germline-derived CDR1 and CDR2 are DFQATT and SNEGSKA (reference sequence). The CDR3 has 14 amino acids. V lost 6 bases to trimming and J lost 3 bases; unmatched junction nucleotides: 6. CDR3 DNA sequence: TGCAGTGCCGAGATTAGCGGGAGGACAGATACGCAGTATTTT. The encoded protein is CSAEISGRTDTQYF.

This clonotype was seen ten or more times. The chain carries TRBV11-2 and TRBJ2-5, with 12 positions matching TRBD2. This CDR3 is 15 amino acids long. Germline loops: CDR1 SGHAT, CDR2 FQNNGV. Trimming cost V 4 bases and J 10 bases; bases outside gene matches: 10. CDR3 sequence reads: CASSSRLAGEGGQYF. The CDR3 DNA is TGTGCCAGCAGCTCGCGACTAGCGGGAGAGGGGGGCCAGTACTTC.

This clonotype was detected ten times or more. The chain joins TRBV28 to TRBJ1-5; possibly TRBD1 for D (6 bases). The CDR3 runs 14 residues. Between the trimmed V and J ends, which lost 4 bases and 7 bases, there was a span of 14 bases. Germline assignment: CDR1 MDHEN and CDR2 SYDVKM. CDR3 bases: TGTGCCAGCAGTTCGCAGGGGCGGGGGCAGCCCCAGCATTTT. This encodes CASSSQGRGQPQHF. Based on the CDR3 plus reference TRBV28 and TRBJ1-5, the full variable domain is DVKVTQSSRYLVKRTGEKVFLECVQDMDHENMFWYRQDPGLGLRLIYFSYDVKMKEKGDIPEGYSVSREKKERFSLILESASTNQTSMYLCASSSQGRGQPQHFGDGTRLSIL.